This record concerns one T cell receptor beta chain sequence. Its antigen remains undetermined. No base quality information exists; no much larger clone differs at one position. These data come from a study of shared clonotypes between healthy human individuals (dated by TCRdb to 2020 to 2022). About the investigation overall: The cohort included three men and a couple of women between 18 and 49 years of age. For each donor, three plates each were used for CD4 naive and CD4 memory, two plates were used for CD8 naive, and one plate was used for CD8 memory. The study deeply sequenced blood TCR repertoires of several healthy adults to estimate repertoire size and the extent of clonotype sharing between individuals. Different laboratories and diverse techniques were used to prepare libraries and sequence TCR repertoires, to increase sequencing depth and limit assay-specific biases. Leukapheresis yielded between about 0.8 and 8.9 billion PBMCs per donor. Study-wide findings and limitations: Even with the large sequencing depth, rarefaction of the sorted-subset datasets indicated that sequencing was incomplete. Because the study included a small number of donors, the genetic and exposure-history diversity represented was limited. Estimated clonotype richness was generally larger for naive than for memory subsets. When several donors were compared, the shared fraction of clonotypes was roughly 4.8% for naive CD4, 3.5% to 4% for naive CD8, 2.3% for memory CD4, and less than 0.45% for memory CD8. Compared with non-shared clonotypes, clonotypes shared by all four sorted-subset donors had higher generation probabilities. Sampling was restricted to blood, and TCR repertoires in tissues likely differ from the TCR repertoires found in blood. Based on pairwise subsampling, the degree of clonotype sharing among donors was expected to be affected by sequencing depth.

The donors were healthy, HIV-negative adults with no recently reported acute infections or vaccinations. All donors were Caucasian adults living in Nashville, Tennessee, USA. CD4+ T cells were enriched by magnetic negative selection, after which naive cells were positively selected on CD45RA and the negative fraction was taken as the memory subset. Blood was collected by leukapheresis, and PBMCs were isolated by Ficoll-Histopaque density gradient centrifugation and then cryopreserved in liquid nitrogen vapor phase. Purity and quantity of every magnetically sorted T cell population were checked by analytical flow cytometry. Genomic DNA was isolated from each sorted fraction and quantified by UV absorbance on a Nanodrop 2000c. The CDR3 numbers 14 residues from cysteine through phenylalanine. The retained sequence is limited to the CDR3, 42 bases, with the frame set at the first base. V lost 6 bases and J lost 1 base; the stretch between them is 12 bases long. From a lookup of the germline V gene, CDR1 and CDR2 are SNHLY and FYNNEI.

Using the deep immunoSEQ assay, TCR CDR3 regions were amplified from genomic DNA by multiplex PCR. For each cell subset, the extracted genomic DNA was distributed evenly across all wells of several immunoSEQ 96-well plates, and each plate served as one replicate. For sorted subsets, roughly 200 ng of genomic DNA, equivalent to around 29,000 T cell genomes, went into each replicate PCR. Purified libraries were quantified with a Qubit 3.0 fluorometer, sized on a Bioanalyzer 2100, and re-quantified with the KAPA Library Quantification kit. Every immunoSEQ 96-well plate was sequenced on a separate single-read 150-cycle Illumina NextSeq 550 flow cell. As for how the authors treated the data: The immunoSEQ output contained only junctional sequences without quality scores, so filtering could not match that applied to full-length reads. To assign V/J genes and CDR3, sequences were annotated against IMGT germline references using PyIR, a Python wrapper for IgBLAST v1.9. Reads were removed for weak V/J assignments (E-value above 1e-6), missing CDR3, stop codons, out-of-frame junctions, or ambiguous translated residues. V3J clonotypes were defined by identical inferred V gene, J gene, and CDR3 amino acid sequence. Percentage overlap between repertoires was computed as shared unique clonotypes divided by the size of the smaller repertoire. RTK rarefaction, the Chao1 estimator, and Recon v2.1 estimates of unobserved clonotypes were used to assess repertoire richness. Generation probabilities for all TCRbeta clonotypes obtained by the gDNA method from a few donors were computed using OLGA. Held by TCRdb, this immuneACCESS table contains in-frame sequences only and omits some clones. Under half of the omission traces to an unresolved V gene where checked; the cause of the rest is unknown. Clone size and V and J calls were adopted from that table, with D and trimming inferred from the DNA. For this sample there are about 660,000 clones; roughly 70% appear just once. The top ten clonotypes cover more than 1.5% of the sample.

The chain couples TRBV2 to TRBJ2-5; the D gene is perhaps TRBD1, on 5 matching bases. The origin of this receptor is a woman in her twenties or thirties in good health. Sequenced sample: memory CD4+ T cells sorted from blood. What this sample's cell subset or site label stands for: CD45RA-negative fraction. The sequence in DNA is TGTGCCAGCAGCTTCCAGGGCTTCCAAGAGACCCAGTACTTC. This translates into CASSFQGFQETQYF.